This T cell receptor (beta chain) was obtained from a study of T cell repertoires in cytomegalovirus infection. Study overall: It was recently identified HLA-C-restricted and well-studied HLA-B-restricted CMV epitopes that the study used. Indicated by public TCR beta signatures were CMV infection and matching HLA type.

This clonotype was picked up one time. Its specificity is not known. TCRdb ran MiXCR on the reads and lists one entry per CDR3 protein. The data contain about 830,000 distinct CDR3 sequences, around a third of them seen just once; the ten biggest clones take up 12%. Study-wide results and limits: Totalled public TCR beta family frequency picked out people who carried CMV plus the relevant HLA. HLA-C-restricted, CMV-specific TCR beta clonotypes were dominant ex vivo.

The CDR3 is 17 amino acids. Germline CDR1 ENHRY, CDR2 SYGVKD. The V end was cut by 2 bases, the J end by 5 bases, with 19 bases between. This sequence was found in a human donor in good health (CMV status not recorded). Some clones in this sample may be carry-over from other donors' samples. The sample here was cultured CD8+ T cells from PBMCs, taken from culture after CMV antigen stimulation. V usage is TRBV10-3 and J usage is TRBJ2-1, with a possible D match to TRBD2 (6 bases). CDR3 protein: CAISEHFGGTGNNEQFF. The CDR3 DNA sequence: TGTGCCATCAGTGAGCACTTTGGGGGGACCGGTAACAATGAGCAGTTCTTC.